The next 5 T cell receptor beta chains were all read from a single sample in a study of T cell responses to AZD1222 COVID-19 vaccine. Sequenced by immunoSEQ multiplex PCR; TCRdb stores in-frame clones only, minus some. Here the sample spans around 150,000 clones, 92% being singletons. Sequenced material: peripheral blood, taken on day 0 of AZD1222 vaccination. The receptor set was obtained from an adult in good health.

The CDR3 DNA reads as TGCGCCAGCAGCAGGGGCCTAGGGGGGAGCTATGGCTACACCTTC. Protein sequence: CASSRGLGGSYGYTF. The chain joins TRBV4-1 to TRBJ1-2, with a weak D call TRBD1 (6 bases). V gave up 5 bases and J gave up 4 bases, with 17 bases separating them. The CDR3 consists of 15 residues. Germline V gene data show CDR1 as MGHRA and CDR2 as YSYEKL.

This chain connects TRBV15 to TRBJ2-7; possible D gene TRBD1, 5 bases. V lost 3 bases and J 6 bases, leaving 6 bases between the germline ends. The CDR3 is made up of 11 amino acids. Germline V lookup: CDR1 LNHNV, CDR2 YYDKDF (reference sequence). For the CDR3, the DNA is TGTGCCACCAGCAGCGACAGCGAGCAGTACTTC. Amino acids: CATSSDSEQYF.

The chain uses TRBV6-6 and TRBJ1-5; 10 nucleotides align to TRBD1. CDR3 length: 15 residues. Germline CDR1 is MNHNY and CDR2 is SVGAGI (reference sequence). Losses at the gene ends were 5 bases for V and 6 bases for J; bases not matched to a gene: 7. The CDR3 nucleotides are TGTGCCAGCAGTAACCGGGACAGGGGTTTTCAGCCCCAGCATTTT. This codes for CASSNRDRGFQPQHF.

The chain combines TRBV9 with TRBJ2-6; tentative D call: TRBD2 (6 bases). The CDR3 contains 15 residues. Germline V CDR1 and CDR2: SGDLS, YYNGEE. The CDR3 DNA is TGTGCGACCAGGAGGGGCAGGGCTGGGGCCAACGTCCTGACTTTC. This translates into CATRRGRAGANVLTF.

This rearrangement joins TRBV15 to TRBJ2-2; TRBD2 aligns across 15 bases. Germline V gives CDR1 LNHNV, CDR2 YYDKDF (reference sequence). CDR3 size: 18 residues. J was trimmed by 4 bases and V by 2 bases; bases with no gene match: 5. The DNA for the CDR3 is TGTGCCACCAGCAGACCCGGACTAGCGGGGGGGGGCACCGGGGAGCTGTTTTTT. This gives the protein CATSRPGLAGGGTGELFF.